Sequencing of this T cell receptor (beta chain) was carried out in a study of blood T cell repertoires in COVID-19. At the level of the study: Specimens from acute and convalescent COVID-19 originated in the United States, Italy and Spain. In each case, the material was cDNA or gDNA derived from T cells, B-cell-depleted T cells, or PBMCs.

Original methodology: By means of reference gene primer amplification, nucleated cell counts were estimated. The table came from immunoSEQ multiplex PCR; TCRdb's copy has only in-frame clones and leaves some out. V, J and clone size are those of that table, while D and trimming were read from the DNA. Of 270,000 or so clones in the sample, about 88% were seen once. Those enrolled in Seattle joined during active infection and were followed longitudinally afterward. The V gene's germline CDR1 is SGHRS and CDR2 YFSETQ. V was pared by 4 bases and J by 0 bases, with 8 bases between. The CDR3 contains 15 residues.

What was sequenced was peripheral blood. This chain uses TRBV5-1 with TRBJ1-6; no clear D. The TCR sequence derives from a human donor with COVID-19, enrolled during active disease. The donor label of this sample is uncertain. CDR3 in DNA: TGCGCCAGCAGCATAGATGGCTCCTATAATTCACCCCTCCACTTT. Protein product: CASSIDGSYNSPLHF.